This T cell receptor (beta chain) derives from a study of identical twins. This clonotype showed up just a few times. TCRdb reprocessed the 5' RACE reads via MiXCR and lists one record per CDR3 protein. The data hold about 920,000 distinct CDR3 sequences, with roughly an eighth observed a single time. The length of the CDR3 is 13 residues. V lost 6 bases to trimming and J lost 7 bases, with 15 bases between them. These data were also reused for a study on yellow fever vaccine responses in identical twins.

This rearrangement joins TRBV12-3 or TRBV12-4 to TRBJ1-1, with a weak D call TRBD1 (6 bases). The TCR was taken from a woman aged 18-30 years in good health. The sequencing sample was made of PBMCs. The CDR3 DNA sequence: TGTGCCAGCAGGGAGGGCAGGGGCTTTGAAGCTTTCTTT. This gives the protein CASREGRGFEAFF.